A selection of T cell receptor beta chains follows, all from one sample in a study of identical twins. TCRdb reanalysed the 5' RACE reads using MiXCR and keeps one entry per CDR3 protein. This sample carries 690,000 or so distinct CDR3 sequences, 5.5% to 6.5% of them seen once, and the ten largest clones take around 1.9%. Sequenced: naive T cells sorted from blood. These receptors all come from a man younger than 35 in good health. Both conserved end residues are part of each CDR3. Size tells how often a clone was seen (once, few, many) or the class of an expanded clone, and some rows leave it out.

V: TRBV5-1
size: -
CDR3: CASSPESATNEKLFF

V: TRBV28
size: many
CDR3: CASSSMLGGSPYEQYF

V: TRBV11-2
size: few
CDR3: CASSLKGQATYSNQPQHF

V: TRBV5-1
size: few
CDR3: CASSLTPAEKLFF

V: TRBV5-1
size: -
CDR3: CASKGGPSAYQETQYF

V: TRBV5-3
size: many
CDR3: CARSRSDPGLAGVWETQYF

V: TRBV24-1
size: many
CDR3: CAALQGVGGTTRTDTQYF

V: TRBV6-5
size: -
CDR3: CASSYSSTTGGGDTQYF

V: TRBV7-8
size: -
CDR3: CASSLLSPGVGDTGELFF

V: TRBV20-1
size: -
CDR3: CSAFRDRRETQYF

V: TRBV5-1
size: many
CDR3: CASSLRGVGDYNEQFF

V: TRBV6-2/TRBV6-3
size: few
CDR3: CASSWPGTGVLDTQYF

V: TRBV6-1
size: -
CDR3: CASSKGQPAKRPQYF